Each of the 16 T cell receptor beta chains below was sequenced from the same sample in a study of blood T cell repertoires in COVID-19. Sequencing used immunoSEQ multiplex PCR; TCRdb keeps in-frame clones, though not all of them. The top ten hold around 12% of the sample, which has hundreds of thousands of clones, roughly 80% seen once. Sequenced material: peripheral blood. The receptors stem from a woman in her fifties or sixties with active or convalescent COVID-19.

The rearrangement links TRBV6-5 to TRBJ1-2; D not certain. With 2 bases removed from V and 7 bases from J, the gap between germline ends came to 11 bases. The germline V gene encodes CDR1 MNHEY and CDR2 SVGAGI. This CDR3 spans 13 amino acids. Written as DNA, the CDR3 is TGTGCCAGCAGTTACGAGGCGGGATCTGGCTACACCTTC. Translation gives CASSYEAGSGYTF.

The chain links TRBV10-3 to TRBJ1-1; TRBD1 matches 9 bases. This CDR3 comprises 16 residues. The junction had 8 bases not matched to a gene; V was cut back by 3 bases and J by 3 bases. Per the germline V gene, CDR1 is ENHRY and CDR2 is SYGVKD. This chain's CDR3 is CAISDTRTGEDTEAFF. DNA of the CDR3: TGTGCCATCAGTGATACCAGGACAGGGGAGGACACTGAAGCTTTCTTT.

The count of this clone is one. This chain joins TRBV2 and TRBJ1-6; no definite D call. This CDR3 is built from 14 residues. V gave up 6 bases and J gave up 7 bases, with 13 bases separating them. Germline V CDR1 and CDR2: SNHLY, FYNNEI. The CDR3 DNA is TGTGCCAGCAGCGAGGTCGGGGAAAATTCACCCCTCCACTTT. It yields the protein CASSEVGENSPLHF. The whole variable domain, remainder taken from reference TRBV2 and TRBJ1-6, is EPEVTQTPSHQVTQMGQEVILRCVPISNHLYFYWYRQILGQKVEFLVSFYNNEISEKSEIFDDQFSVERPDGSNFTLKIRSTKLEDSAMYFCASSEVGENSPLHFGNGTRLTVT.

The chain links TRBV5-5 to TRBJ1-2; TRBD1 agrees at 7 bases. Per germline, CDR1 SGHKS and CDR2 YYEKEE (reference sequence). This CDR3 is built from 16 residues. J was trimmed by 2 bases and V by 0 bases; bases with no gene match: 7. CDR3 nucleotides: TGTGCCAGCAGCTTGGTGGGGGGACAGAACAACTATGGCTACACCTTC. This gives the protein CASSLVGGQNNYGYTF.

The genes are TRBV5-6 and TRBJ2-1; 10 positions match TRBD2. Germline CDR1 and CDR2: SGHDT and YYEEEE. The CDR3 extends over 16 amino acids. After removal of 5 bases from V and 4 bases from J, the junction contained 9 bases not matched to a gene. The CDR3 spells CASRLRTSGLYNEQFF. CDR3 DNA: TGTGCCAGCAGACTTCGGACTAGCGGACTTTACAATGAGCAGTTCTTC.

The gene calls are TRBV5-4 and TRBJ1-1; no clear D gene. CDR3 size: 14 residues. Germline CDR1 is SGHNT and CDR2 is YYREEE (reference sequence). The ends were cut back, 6 bases at V and 4 bases at J, with 16 bases in the middle. CDR3 nucleotide sequence: TGTGCCAGCATAGGGTGGAGGGCTGGCACTGAAGCTTTCTTT. Protein product: CASIGWRAGTEAFF.

J is TRBJ1-5 and V is TRBV6-6; perhaps TRBD1 as D (6 bases). Germline lookup yields CDR1 MNHNY and CDR2 SVGAGI (reference sequence). CDR3 size: 12 residues. V was pared by 6 bases and J by 7 bases, with 10 bases between. This CDR3 is CASRPGGQPQHF. In nucleotides, the CDR3 is TGTGCCAGCAGACCGGGGGGCCAGCCCCAGCATTTT.

The chain joins TRBV7-3 to TRBJ2-5, with 7 bases lining up with TRBD1. The CDR3 spans 16 residues. With 5 bases clipped from V and 2 bases from J, the junction kept 11 bases outside the gene matches. Germline values: CDR1 SGHTA, CDR2 FQGTGA. CDR3: CASSPGIGTAQETQYF. CDR3 in DNA: TGTGCCAGCAGCCCCGGTATTGGGACAGCTCAAGAGACCCAGTACTTC.

This clone showed up just once. This sample also contains other DNA sequences that code for the same CDR3. This chain joins TRBV4-1 and TRBJ1-3, with D unresolved. CDR3 length: 15 amino acids. Trimming removed 4 bases at V and 0 bases at J, with 10 bases between. CDR1 is MGHRA and CDR2 is YSYEKL in the germline V gene. As DNA, the CDR3 is TGCGCCAGCAGCCGCGACAAGTTCTCTGGAAACACCATATATTTT. Amino acids: CASSRDKFSGNTIYF.

The J gene is TRBJ1-1, the V gene TRBV18; D is unclear. Germline CDR1 is KGHSH and CDR2 is LQKENI. CDR3 length: 15 amino acids. V was trimmed by 1 base and J by 4 bases, leaving 13 bases between them. CDR3 in DNA: TGTGCCAGCTCACCACAAAGCCTACCAGGCACTGAAGCTTTCTTT. Amino acid sequence: CASSPQSLPGTEAFF.

The V gene is TRBV5-4, the J gene TRBJ2-3, with D possibly being TRBD2 (5 bases). This CDR3 spans 14 amino acids. CDR1 SGHNT and CDR2 YYREEE come from the germline V gene (reference sequence). The V and J ends lost 4 bases and 0 bases respectively, with 9 bases between them. In DNA form, the CDR3 reads TGTGCCAGCAGCCCGCAGCGGAGCACAGATACGCAGTATTTT. Protein sequence: CASSPQRSTDTQYF.

This clone came up many times. V and J are TRBV6-5 and TRBJ1-2; a possible D gene is TRBD1 (5 bases). Germline V CDR1 and CDR2: MNHEY, SVGAGI. This CDR3 is 14 amino acids long. Trimming pared 7 bases from V and 5 bases from J, leaving 17 bases between. The DNA of the CDR3 is TGTGCCAGCACTACGACAGTACTCAGATATGGCTACACCTTC. It encodes CASTTTVLRYGYTF.

This clone occurred a few times. CDR3 loop: CAWSGGGMQPQHF. CDR3 bases: TGTGCCTGGAGTGGCGGGGGAATGCAGCCCCAGCATTTT. The chain is built from TRBV30 and TRBJ1-5, with D tentatively TRBD1 (5 bases). The CDR3 length is 13 residues. Germline CDR1 GTSNPN, CDR2 SVGIG (reference sequence). V was clipped by 1 base and J by 7 bases, with 11 bases between them.

The rearrangement links TRBV11-2 to TRBJ1-2, with D tentatively TRBD1 (5 bases). The CDR3 extends over 13 amino acids. V was cut by 0 bases and J by 8 bases, with 10 bases left in between. Germline lookup yields CDR1 SGHAT and CDR2 FQNNGV. The CDR3 DNA follows: TGTGCCAGCAGCTTAGATCACAGGTGGGGCTACACCTTC. Amino acids: CASSLDHRWGYTF.

This clone has ten or more counts. DNA of the CDR3: TGTGCCAGTAGTGGACCCCCCGGGACAGGGTTTGGGGATGAGCAGTTCTTC. Residues: CASSGPPGTGFGDEQFF. V usage is TRBV19 and J usage is TRBJ2-1, with TRBD1 matching over 9 bases. The CDR3 has 17 residues. V dropped 5 bases and J dropped 8; count of bases not matched to a gene: 16. Per the germline V gene, CDR1 is LNHDA and CDR2 is SQIVND (reference sequence).

V usage is TRBV11-2 and J usage is TRBJ2-5, with 8 bases aligning to TRBD2. The CDR3 runs 15 residues. Germline assignment: CDR1 SGHAT and CDR2 FQNNGV. Trimming removed 2 bases from V and 1 base from J; junction bases left unmatched: 3. As DNA, the CDR3 is TGTGCCAGCAGCTTATCGGGGGGGTTCCAAGAGACCCAGTACTTC. Translating gives CASSLSGGFQETQYF.